The 21 T cell receptor beta chains below all came from one sample that was sequenced in a study of T cells in localized non-small cell lung cancer. Using immunoSEQ multiplex PCR, the repertoire was profiled, and TCRdb retains in-frame clones only, with some absent. The table lists about 24,000 clones, more than 85% of them singletons. Sequencing used peripheral blood, obtained before any cancer treatment. The receptors originated from a man between 40 and 70 years old with stage III squamous cell lung carcinoma.

Turning to this clone: Other DNA sequences in this sample translate to the same CDR3. The CDR3 DNA sequence: TGCGCCAGCAGCTCGGACAGCACAGATACGCAGTATTTT. Encoded protein: CASSSDSTDTQYF. This chain links TRBV5-1 with TRBJ2-3; D gene uncertain. This CDR3 comprises 13 residues. Trimming removed 3 bases from V and 0 bases from J, with 5 bases in between. The germline CDR1 and CDR2 sequences are SGHRS and YFSETQ.

DNA for the CDR3: TGTGCCAGTACCACTCCCGTGGTGGGGGAAGCTTTCTTT. Encoded protein: CASTTPVVGEAFF. The chain carries TRBV19 and TRBJ1-1, with D unclear. Germline V gene data show CDR1 as LNHDA and CDR2 as SQIVND (reference sequence). V dropped 7 bases and J dropped 8 bases, with 17 bases sitting between them. The CDR3 is 13 residues long.

This chain uses TRBV5-1 with TRBJ2-1; D is possibly TRBD1 or TRBD2 (6 bases each). Germline V gene sequence: CDR1 SGHRS, CDR2 YFSETQ. This CDR3 region has 15 residues. V was clipped by 7 bases and J by 3 bases, with 17 bases between them. The CDR3 loop reads CASYQGGGGYNEQFF. The CDR3 coding sequence is TGCGCCAGCTACCAAGGGGGAGGTGGCTACAATGAGCAGTTCTTC.

The chain employs TRBV6-5 and TRBJ1-1; 8 nucleotides match TRBD1. Trimming cost V 6 bases and J 1 base; bases outside gene matches: 7. The CDR3 runs 15 residues. The germline gives CDR1 MNHEY, CDR2 SVGAGI. This CDR3 reads CASSRDGQGNTEAFF. The CDR3 bases are TGTGCCAGCAGCCGCGACGGACAGGGGAACACTGAAGCTTTCTTT.

The chain uses TRBV6-6 and TRBJ2-5; D is ambiguous. CDR3 length: 15 amino acids. Trimming cost V 0 bases and J 1 base, with 9 bases left between them. Germline lookup yields CDR1 MNHNY and CDR2 SVGAGI (reference sequence). The CDR3 reads CASSYSTLSQETQYF. DNA of the CDR3: TGTGCCAGCAGTTACTCGACACTGAGCCAAGAGACCCAGTACTTC.

The V and J genes are TRBV28 and TRBJ1-1; TRBD1 matches at 9 bases. Germline CDR1 MDHEN, CDR2 SYDVKM. The V and J ends lost 1 base and 11 bases, in that order; junction bases with no gene match: 8. The CDR3 has 14 amino acids. The CDR3 nucleotides are TGTGCCAGCAGTTTATTAACAGGGGGCGGGGAGGCTTTCTTT. Amino acid sequence: CASSLLTGGGEAFF.

The gene calls are TRBV7-2 and TRBJ2-5; D perhaps matches TRBD2 (5 bases). V dropped 5 bases and J dropped 1 base, with 11 bases sitting between them. CDR1 and CDR2 from the germline V gene are SGHTA and FQGNSA. The CDR3 is made up of 14 amino acids. The CDR3 DNA reads TGTGCCAGCAGCCCACTAGGCCTCCAAGAGACCCAGTACTTC. This gives the protein CASSPLGLQETQYF.

This clone has only one observation. V usage is TRBV7-6 and J usage is TRBJ2-5, with no clear D. V lost 0 bases and J lost 1, with 12 bases in between. This CDR3 contains 16 residues. Germline V gene data show CDR1 as SGHVS and CDR2 as FNYEAQ. CDR3 bases: TGTGCCAGCAGCTTAGCGTCCGGGCTTGGCCAAGAGACCCAGTACTTC. Translated, it gives CASSLASGLGQETQYF.

DNA of the CDR3: TGTGCCAGCAGTGAAGCGGGCGGGGGGGCCCAAGAGACCCAGTACTTC. Residues: CASSEAGGGAQETQYF. The J gene is TRBJ2-5, the V gene TRBV6-1; 9 bases line up with TRBD2. The trim removed 0 bases at V and 1 base at J, leaving 3 bases unmatched. CDR3 length: 16 amino acids. Germline values: CDR1 MNHNS, CDR2 SASEGT.

The genes are TRBV30 and TRBJ1-2; 11 nucleotides line up with TRBD1. The V and J ends lost 8 bases and 1 base, in that order; junction bases with no gene match: 3. CDR3 length: 13 amino acids. Germline CDR1 reads GTSNPN; CDR2 reads SVGIG (reference sequence). CDR3 sequence reads: CARGQGDNYGYTF. In DNA, the CDR3 is TGTGCCCGGGGACAGGGGGATAACTATGGCTACACCTTC.

This clone came up once. The V gene is TRBV7-2, the J gene TRBJ2-1; 10 nucleotides line up with TRBD2. This CDR3 has 13 amino acids. Germline V gene lookup returns CDR1 SGHTA and CDR2 FQGNSA. Trimming removed 3 bases from V and 8 bases from J; junction bases left unmatched: 1. The CDR3 nucleotides read TGTGCCAGCAGCTTCGGACTAGCGGATGAGCAGTTCTTC. This sequence encodes CASSFGLADEQFF.

V and J are TRBV4-1 and TRBJ2-7; 9 positions agree with TRBD2. Germline assignment: CDR1 MGHRA and CDR2 YSYEKL. The CDR3 is made up of 16 amino acids. J lost 4 bases, V lost 0 bases, and 7 bases had no gene match. As DNA, the CDR3 is TGCGCCAGCAGCCAAGATCGGGCGGGGGGGCCATACGAGCAGTACTTC. This encodes CASSQDRAGGPYEQYF.

This clone came up once. This chain links TRBV4-3 with TRBJ2-1; D gene uncertain. Germline values: CDR1 LGHNA, CDR2 YSLEER. Trimming shortened V by 2 bases and J by 12 bases, and 14 bases separated the two germline ends. CDR3 size: 13 residues. The CDR3 DNA is TGCGCCAGCAGCCAAAACATACGGCTGAGGCAGTTCTTC. Encoded protein: CASSQNIRLRQFF.

This clone appeared once. CDR3 in DNA: TGTGCCAGCAGCGTACACGTCGGAGGGGGCTACACCTTC. It codes for CASSVHVGGGYTF. The chain recombines TRBV9 with TRBJ1-2; D unresolved. This CDR3 is 13 amino acids long. Germline-derived CDR1 and CDR2 are SGDLS and YYNGEE. Trimming pared 1 base from V and 8 bases from J, leaving 12 bases between.

The chain is built from TRBV4-3 and TRBJ2-3; 8 bases map to TRBD1. CDR3 length: 18 amino acids. V lost 2 bases and J lost 3; bases outside the gene matches: 13. Per germline, CDR1 LGHNA and CDR2 YSLEER. The CDR3 loop reads CASSQKTFGQGGTDTQYF. Written as DNA, the CDR3 is TGCGCCAGCAGCCAAAAAACCTTCGGACAGGGTGGGACAGATACGCAGTATTTT.

The chain carries TRBV19 and TRBJ2-1, with TRBD2 matching 10 bases. CDR3 length equals 13 residues. The germline gives CDR1 LNHDA, CDR2 SQIVND (reference sequence). V was clipped by 8 bases and J by 6 bases; unmatched bases: 4. The CDR3 loop reads CASAAGGLNEQFF. In nucleotides, the CDR3 is TGTGCCAGTGCAGCGGGGGGGCTCAATGAGCAGTTCTTC.

This clone was picked up one time. The chain couples TRBV5-1 to TRBJ2-2, with D tentatively TRBD1 (6 bases). From germline, CDR1 is SGHRS and CDR2 YFSETQ. The CDR3 loop spans 15 amino acids. Trimming took off 0 bases at V and 0 bases at J, with 6 bases between the two ends. CDR3 amino acids: CASSLGDTNTGELFF. The DNA for the CDR3 is TGCGCCAGCAGCTTGGGGGACACGAACACCGGGGAGCTGTTTTTT.

The rearrangement links TRBV19 to TRBJ1-2, with D unresolved. The germline V gene encodes CDR1 LNHDA and CDR2 SQIVND (reference sequence). The CDR3 has 15 amino acids. V was shortened by 3 bases and J by 2 bases, with 13 bases between the two germline ends. This chain's CDR3 is CASSIESLGNYGYTF. The CDR3 DNA reads as TGTGCCAGTAGTATTGAATCTCTGGGAAACTATGGCTACACCTTC.

The CDR3 sequence: CASSDSSGANTGELFF. The DNA for the CDR3 is TGTGCCAGCAGTGACTCGAGCGGCGCGAACACCGGGGAGCTGTTTTTT. V and J are TRBV6-4 and TRBJ2-2, with D tentatively TRBD2 (5 bases). This CDR3 is built from 16 residues. The ends were cut back, 0 bases at V and 0 bases at J, with 8 bases in the middle. In germline, CDR1 is MRHNA, CDR2 SNTAGT.

The chain carries TRBV28 and TRBJ2-3, with TRBD2 matching 7 bases. Looked up from germline, CDR1 is MDHEN and CDR2 is SYDVKM. The CDR3 covers 13 residues. The V gene end was trimmed by 8 bases and the J gene end by 10 bases; junction bases not matched to a gene: 12. CDR3 amino acids: CASRGGSWVSQYF. CDR3 coding DNA: TGTGCCAGCCGGGGAGGGAGTTGGGTGTCGCAGTATTTT.

The rearrangement links TRBV5-4 to TRBJ2-7; 9 nucleotides match TRBD2. V gave up 4 bases and J gave up 0 bases; unmatched junction bases: 14. CDR1 and CDR2 from the germline V gene are SGHNT and YYREEE (reference sequence). This CDR3 spans 18 amino acids. The CDR3, as DNA: TGTGCCAGCAGCAACCTGGCGGCTAGCGGGACCATCTCCTACGAGCAGTACTTC. Translated: CASSNLAASGTISYEQYF.